A single TCR beta chain is shown here with its context. Its antigen remains undetermined. No base-level quality is on record; no much larger clone is a single base apart. The immunoSEQ Assay, a bias-controlled multiplex PCR, was used to amplify TCRbeta CDR3 regions from genomic DNA. In the authors' own workflow: Nucleated cell counts per sample were estimated from amplification of reference gene primers within the assay. To quantify the absolute abundance of each unique TCRbeta CDR3 rearrangement, sequence reads were collapsed and filtered. For each sample, productive Simpson clonality was calculated as the square root of Simpson's diversity index across productive rearrangements. Drawn from immuneACCESS, this table holds only the in-frame rearrangements with V and J called that TCRdb kept. Clones are partly lost; checked studies trace under half to an unresolved V gene and leave the rest unexplained. V and J calls and clone size are as listed in that table; D and trimming were resolved from the DNA. Here the sample has 450,000 to 500,000 clones; approximately 83% occur a single time. The leading ten clones occupy 3% to 4% of the sample.

From the cysteine up to the phenylalanine, the CDR3 has a length of 15 residues. The retained sequence is limited to the CDR3, 45 bases, with the frame set at the first base. Trimmed from V: 2 bases; trimmed from J: 5 bases; junction bases lacking a gene match: 8. The germline V gene sets CDR1 to MDHEN and CDR2 to SYDVKM. This sample is part of a study of blood T cell repertoires in COVID-19 (dated by TCRdb to the early 2020s). For the study in its entirety: The collaborator samples originated in the United States, Italy and Spain and spanned the acute and convalescent phases of COVID-19. The prospective study material was composed of cDNA or gDNA derived from T cells, B-cell-depleted T cells, or PBMCs. The dataset comprised deeply sampled blood TCRbeta repertoires from subjects exposed to, actively infected with, or recovered from COVID-19. The repertoires were released in a freely available public database intended as a resource for research on the immune response to SARS-CoV-2. Samples were obtained from the ongoing ImmuneRACE study (first 160 participants) and from about 1,300 subjects provided by 6 global collaborators. Sample metadata almost always included a de-identified subject ID, COVID-19 status, age in years and sex. Where available, HLA class I and class II types were obtained from metadata supplied by the sample provider rather than from assay-based typing. General findings and caveats noted by the study authors: Clinical and demographic metadata were provided uncurated, with the amount varying by source and participant.

Whole blood was collected in K2EDTA tubes by collaborating institutions according to the institutions' own protocols. For TCRbeta analysis, collaborators shipped samples as frozen whole blood, isolated PBMCs, or DNA extracted from either of those sample types. The material sequenced was peripheral blood. The sequence is built from TRBV28 and TRBJ1-1; 7 central nucleotides agree with TRBD1. This TCR was sampled from a human donor in a cohort sampled during active COVID-19. CDR3 protein: CASSLPKGAQTEAFF. The nucleotide sequence reads TGTGCCAGCAGTTTACCGAAGGGGGCGCAAACTGAAGCTTTCTTT.